The 27 T cell receptor beta chains in this list originate from one sample, sequenced in a study of T cell changes during pregnancy in multiple sclerosis. Clones were read by immunoSEQ multiplex PCR, and TCRdb kept only the in-frame ones, dropping some. This table has roughly 47,000 clones, around 94% appearing once. The sequencing here drew on CD8+ T cells from peripheral blood mononuclear cells, taken before pregnancy. Every receptor here comes from a female donor with multiple sclerosis, enrolled in a pregnancy study.

This rearrangement joins TRBV9 to TRBJ2-3; D unclear. The V end lost 3 bases, the J end lost 2 bases, and 7 bases lay between the germline ends. This CDR3 comprises 13 residues. Germline V lookup: CDR1 SGDLS, CDR2 YYNGEE. The CDR3 loop is CASSADYTDTQYF. Written as DNA, the CDR3 is TGTGCCAGCAGCGCAGATTACACAGATACGCAGTATTTT.

The V call is TRBV9, the J call TRBJ1-1, with D perhaps TRBD1 (5 bases). The CDR3 runs to 15 residues. Deletions cut 0 bases from V and 6 bases from J, with 15 bases between. Germline assignment: CDR1 SGDLS and CDR2 YYNGEE. The CDR3 loop is CASSVEGLGGSEAFF. The CDR3 DNA sequence: TGTGCCAGCAGCGTAGAAGGACTGGGGGGATCTGAAGCTTTCTTT.

This sequence joins TRBV6-4 and TRBJ2-3; 11 nucleotides match TRBD2. Per the germline V gene, CDR1 is MRHNA and CDR2 is SNTAGT. The ends lost 2 bases at V and 9 bases at J; junction bases unmatched: 10. The CDR3 is 16 amino acids. Written as DNA, the CDR3 is TGTGCCAGCAGTGACGTAGCGGGAGGGTTACGGGGCACGCAGTATTTT. It is translated as CASSDVAGGLRGTQYF.

V and J are TRBV28 and TRBJ2-3, with 13 bases matching TRBD2. Per germline, CDR1 MDHEN and CDR2 SYDVKM. This CDR3 is built from 16 residues. J lost 4 bases, V lost 2 bases, and 3 bases had no gene match. The DNA of the CDR3 is TGTGCCAGCAGTTTAGGAACTAGCGGGAGGGCAGATACGCAGTATTTT. This gives the protein CASSLGTSGRADTQYF.

V gene TRBV5-1 combines with J gene TRBJ2-7; 9 positions agree with TRBD2. In germline, CDR1 is SGHRS, CDR2 YFSETQ. Trimming cost V 4 bases and J 2 bases; bases outside gene matches: 13. This CDR3 region has 17 residues. The CDR3 nucleotides read TGCGCCAGCAGCCCAGACCTCGGGCTAGCGGGAACCTACGAGCAGTACTTC. Amino acids: CASSPDLGLAGTYEQYF.

This clone was recorded only once. The rearrangement uses TRBV4-3 and TRBJ2-1, with D possibly TRBD2 on 5 matching bases. The CDR3 is 16 amino acids. Germline values: CDR1 LGHNA, CDR2 YSLEER. The germline V and J ends were trimmed by 4 bases and 8 bases, with 21 bases remaining between them. The CDR3 region has the DNA TGCGCCAGCAGCCCCACGACTATCGGTCCGGGTGATGAGCAGTTCTTC. Encoded protein: CASSPTTIGPGDEQFF.

This clone appeared once. J is TRBJ2-7 and V is TRBV7-9, with a possible D match to TRBD1 (6 bases). V was cut by 5 bases and J by 2 bases, with 13 bases left in between. The CDR3 runs to 14 residues. Germline CDR1 SEHNR, CDR2 FQNEAQ (reference sequence). This chain's CDR3 is CASSHWDIAYEQYF. CDR3 bases: TGTGCCAGCAGCCATTGGGACATAGCCTACGAGCAGTACTTC.

This CDR3 reads CASSPGLAVLAYNEQFF. The CDR3 nucleotides read TGTGCCAGCAGCCCAGGACTAGCGGTATTAGCCTACAATGAGCAGTTCTTC. The V gene is TRBV14, the J gene TRBJ2-1, with 10 bases identical to TRBD2. The CDR3 is made up of 17 amino acids. Germline lookup yields CDR1 SGHDN and CDR2 FVKESK. V was pared by 4 bases and J by 2 bases, with 8 bases of the junction left unmatched.

This chain connects TRBV2 to TRBJ2-6, with D tentatively TRBD1 (5 bases). The V end was cut by 4 bases, the J end by 1 base, with 14 bases between. The CDR3 consists of 17 residues. Germline values: CDR1 SNHLY, CDR2 FYNNEI. The DNA of the CDR3 is TGTGCCAGCAGTGGGGCAGGGCCCCCATCTGGGGCCAACGTCCTGACTTTC. This gives the protein CASSGAGPPSGANVLTF.

This CDR3 is CASSYTAGISYEQYF. Written as DNA, the CDR3 is TGTGCCAGCAGTTACACAGCGGGAATCTCCTACGAGCAGTACTTC. The V call is TRBV27, the J call TRBJ2-7, with 7 bases lining up with TRBD2. The CDR3 is 15 residues long. The junction had 6 bases not matched to a gene; V was cut back by 4 bases and J by 0 bases. Germline CDR1 is MNHEY and CDR2 is SMNVEV (reference sequence).

This clone was found once. The V gene is TRBV5-1, the J gene TRBJ2-1; D possibly corresponds to TRBD2 (5 bases). V was shortened by 4 bases and J by 8 bases, with 13 bases between the two germline ends. This CDR3 region has 13 residues. CDR1 SGHRS and CDR2 YFSETQ come from the germline V gene. The CDR3 sequence: CASSVHERDEQFF. CDR3 in DNA: TGCGCCAGCAGCGTTCACGAGAGGGATGAGCAGTTCTTC.

The CDR3 DNA sequence: TGCGCCAGCAGCCAGAGTCTGAACACTGAAGCTTTCTTT. Its translation is CASSQSLNTEAFF. The J gene is TRBJ1-1, the V gene TRBV4-1; D unresolved. CDR1 and CDR2 (germline): MGHRA, YSYEKL. Trimming cost V 3 bases and J 0 bases, with 5 bases left between them. There are 13 residues in the CDR3.

The V call is TRBV7-9, the J call TRBJ2-7; TRBD1 agrees at 9 bases. This CDR3 is 14 amino acids long. V shed 6 bases and J 6 bases; nucleotides not matched to a gene: 9. The germline gives CDR1 SEHNR, CDR2 FQNEAQ (reference sequence). The CDR3 DNA reads TGTGCCAGCAGACCCGGGACAGGGTTGCGCGAGCAGTACTTC. Translating gives CASRPGTGLREQYF.

The gene calls are TRBV2 and TRBJ1-5; D is undetermined. Per the germline V gene, CDR1 is SNHLY and CDR2 is FYNNEI. V was trimmed by 1 base and J by 0 bases, leaving 7 bases between them. This CDR3 region has 15 residues. CDR3 nucleotide sequence: TGTGCCAGCAGTGAAGGGACTCATAGCAATCAGCCCCAGCATTTT. As protein: CASSEGTHSNQPQHF.

The genes are TRBV7-8 and TRBJ2-7; TRBD2 is a possible D gene (5 bases). V was trimmed by 5 bases and J by 1 base, leaving 15 bases between them. The CDR3 is made up of 15 amino acids. Germline-derived CDR1 and CDR2 are SGHVS and FQNEAQ. The CDR3 DNA is TGTGCCAGCAGCCTCCCGGGGTTCGCATCCTACGAGCAGTACTTC. Its translation: CASSLPGFASYEQYF.

The chain employs TRBV4-2 and TRBJ1-1; D may be TRBD1 (5 bases). The CDR3 extends over 13 amino acids. Germline V gene sequence: CDR1 LGHNA, CDR2 YNFKEQ. V lost 0 bases and J 7 bases, leaving 9 bases between the germline ends. The DNA of the CDR3 is TGTGCCAGCAGCCAAGATATCCAGGGTGAAGCTTTCTTT. Its protein product is CASSQDIQGEAFF.

The chain has TRBV6-1 and TRBJ2-2; weak D call: TRBD1 (6 bases). The CDR3 spans 13 residues. V shed 5 bases and J shed 7 bases, with 11 bases lying between them. In germline, CDR1 is MNHNS, CDR2 SASEGT. This CDR3 is CASSQGFFGELFF. Here the CDR3 DNA reads TGTGCCAGCAGTCAGGGGTTCTTCGGGGAGCTGTTTTTT.

J is TRBJ2-6 and V is TRBV19; D is uncertain. The CDR3 contains 14 residues. V was pared by 7 bases and J by 4 bases, with 11 bases between. Germline-derived CDR1 and CDR2 are LNHDA and SQIVND (reference sequence). CDR3: CASTPLPGANVLTF. The CDR3 DNA reads as TGTGCCAGTACGCCCCTACCGGGGGCCAACGTCCTGACTTTC.

This chain joins TRBV6-5 and TRBJ2-3, with a weak D call TRBD2 (5 bases). The CDR3 has 15 amino acids. Between the trimmed V and J ends, which lost 1 base and 0 bases, there was a span of 8 bases. Germline V lookup: CDR1 MNHEY, CDR2 SVGAGI. This chain's CDR3 is CASSYWGDSTDTQYF. DNA of the CDR3: TGTGCCAGCAGTTACTGGGGAGACAGCACAGATACGCAGTATTTT.

V is TRBV13 and J is TRBJ2-7; 10 bases are shared with TRBD1. The CDR3 runs 14 residues. Germline V gene data show CDR1 as PRHDT and CDR2 as FYEKMQ (reference sequence). Trimming took 4 bases from V and 6 from J; bases not matched to a gene: 6. DNA for the CDR3: TGTGCCAGCAGCTACTATGGGACAGGGGTCGAGCAGTACTTC. This sequence encodes CASSYYGTGVEQYF.

V and J are TRBV6-4 and TRBJ2-2, with 9 bases matching TRBD2. The CDR3 runs to 16 residues. Germline trimming cut 3 bases from V and 8 bases from J; bases unmatched to any gene: 10. Germline CDR1 MRHNA, CDR2 SNTAGT. CDR3 protein: CASSEHGSGSAGELFF. In nucleotides, the CDR3 is TGTGCCAGCAGTGAGCATGGTAGCGGGAGCGCGGGGGAGCTGTTTTTT.

The chain carries TRBV5-8 and TRBJ2-7; 9 bases are a match to TRBD2. CDR1 is SGHTS, CDR2 YDEGEE, per germline. J was trimmed by 3 bases and V by 3 bases; bases with no gene match: 4. This CDR3 has 14 amino acids. Here the CDR3 reads CASSSGLAIYEQYF. As DNA, the CDR3 is TGTGCCAGCAGCTCAGGACTAGCGATCTACGAGCAGTACTTC.

The chain links TRBV18 to TRBJ2-2; no firm D call. CDR3 length: 14 amino acids. Trimming stripped 0 bases from V and 6 bases from J, with 8 bases between. Per germline, CDR1 KGHSH and CDR2 LQKENI. The DNA for the CDR3 is TGTGCCAGCTCACCACCGATGGAGTCCGGGGAGCTGTTTTTT. Amino acid sequence: CASSPPMESGELFF.

The genes are TRBV7-9 and TRBJ2-7, with TRBD1 identical over 11 bases. The CDR3 runs to 14 residues. Germline V gene sequence: CDR1 SEHNR, CDR2 FQNEAQ (reference sequence). V was clipped by 5 bases and J by 5 bases; unmatched bases: 5. The CDR3 here is CASSQGQGVNEQYF. CDR3 sequence (DNA): TGTGCCAGCAGCCAGGGACAGGGGGTTAACGAGCAGTACTTC. The whole variable domain, filled in from reference TRBV7-9 and TRBJ2-7, reads DTGVSQNPRHKITKRGQNVTFRCDPISEHNRLYWYRQTLGQGPEFLTYFQNEAQLEKSRLLSDRFSAERPKGSFSTLEIQRTEQGDSAMYLCASSQGQGVNEQYFGPGTRLTVT.

The V gene is TRBV11-2, the J gene TRBJ2-1; D is possibly TRBD2 (5 bases). The germline V gene encodes CDR1 SGHAT and CDR2 FQNNGV. V lost 3 bases and J 10 bases, leaving 19 bases between the germline ends. This CDR3 comprises 15 residues. The CDR3 coding sequence is TGTGCCAGCAGCTTTCTCTCAGGTTTATCGGGGGAGCAGTTCTTC. Translation gives CASSFLSGLSGEQFF.

This clone was recorded only once. V is TRBV7-3 and J is TRBJ2-7; 11 bases are shared with TRBD2. This CDR3 has 15 amino acids. Per the germline V gene, CDR1 is SGHTA and CDR2 is FQGTGA. V lost 5 bases to trimming and J lost 0 bases; unmatched junction nucleotides: 3. Here the CDR3 DNA reads TGTGCCAGCAGCCCCGGGACTAGCGGCTCCTACGAGCAGTACTTC. It yields the protein CASSPGTSGSYEQYF.

This chain links TRBV7-6 with TRBJ2-3, with D possibly TRBD2 on 7 matching bases. CDR1 is SGHVS, CDR2 FNYEAQ, per germline. The germline V and J ends were trimmed by 5 bases and 0 bases, with 15 bases remaining between them. This CDR3 contains 16 residues. Here the CDR3 DNA reads TGTGCCAGCAGCCTGGGGCGGGGGCGTAGCACAGATACGCAGTATTTT. It is translated as CASSLGRGRSTDTQYF. Filled out from reference TRBV7-6 and TRBJ2-3, the complete variable domain reads GAGVSQSPRYKVTKRGQDVALRCDPISGHVSLYWYRQALGQGPEFLTYFNYEAQQDKSGLPNDRFSAERPEGSISTLTIQRTEQRDSAMYRCASSLGRGRSTDTQYFGPGTRLTVL.